The T cell receptor (beta chain) under discussion was sequenced for a study of cytomegalovirus exposure and HLA in healthy donors. The CDR3 totals 16 residues. After removal of 6 bases from V and 4 bases from J, the junction contained 11 bases not matched to a gene. CDR1 is LNHDA, CDR2 SQIVND, per germline (reference sequence). Amplification used 60 Vbeta primers and 13 Jbeta primers. The table came from immunoSEQ multiplex PCR; TCRdb's copy has only in-frame clones and leaves some out. The table lists about 160,000 clones, around 76% of them singletons. Sequencing input: PBMCs. The source of this sequence is a man aged 55 to 70 in good health and CMV-seronegative. The rearrangement joins TRBV19 to TRBJ2-2; 7 nucleotides align to TRBD2. The CDR3, as DNA: TGTGCCAGTAGCTACCCGGGAGGTTTGGTCACCGGGGAGCTGTTTTTT. It encodes CASSYPGGLVTGELFF. Full variable domain (missing parts from reference TRBV19 and TRBJ2-2): DGGITQSPKYLFRKEGQNVTLSCEQNLNHDAMYWYRQDPGQGLRLIYYSQIVNDFQKGDIAEGYSVSREKKESFPLTVTSAQKNPTAFYLCASSYPGGLVTGELFFGEGSRLTVL.